This TCR beta chain was identified during a study of blood T cell repertoires in COVID-19. Per germline, CDR1 SNHLY and CDR2 FYNNEI. The CDR3 has 12 residues. Deletions cut 5 bases from V and 4 bases from J, with 7 bases between. This clone was seen once. Authors' methods: Using reference gene primer amplification, nucleated cell counts were estimated. Using immunoSEQ multiplex PCR, the repertoire was profiled, and TCRdb retains in-frame clones only, with some absent. Clone size and the V and J calls come from that table; the DNA yielded D and trimming. The table records under 300,000 clones, around 88% of them present only once.

The gene calls are TRBV2 and TRBJ2-3, with D uncertain. The sample consisted of PBMCs or T cells enriched from blood (not recorded which). The sequence was obtained from a woman aged 40 to 55 with acute COVID-19. The CDR3 DNA is TGTGCCAGCAGTCAGGCCCCAGATACGCAGTATTTT. It codes for CASSQAPDTQYF.